This T cell receptor beta chain was identified during a study of shared clonotypes between healthy human individuals. In regard to this clone: No antigen is known for it.

Trimming removed 2 bases at V and 7 bases at J, with 8 bases between. The CDR3 contains 12 residues. Per germline, CDR1 KGHSH and CDR2 LQKENI. Here immunoSEQ multiplex PCR was the method, and the copy in TCRdb shows in-frame clones only, minus some. The repertoire holds around 2.5 million clones, with over 85% as singletons. Study conclusions and caveats: Clonotype sharing levels among donors were expected to vary with sequencing depth. Compared with clonotypes that all four donors shared, non-shared clonotypes had lower generation probabilities.

The sequencing sample was made of naive CD4+ T cells from PBMCs. Documented subset: CD45RA+ positively selected. The V gene is TRBV18, the J gene TRBJ1-1; D uncertain. The sequence was collected from a man aged 18 to 30 in good health. Some clones in this sample may be carry-over from other donors' samples. CDR3 DNA: TGTGCCAGCTCACCAGGGTCGGATGAAGCTTTCTTT. Translating gives CASSPGSDEAFF.